Described below is a single T cell receptor (beta chain) sequence and its context. Original processing methods: Estimates of nucleated cell counts were drawn from the amplification of reference gene primers. Clones were sequenced by immunoSEQ multiplex PCR, and TCRdb holds only the in-frame ones, with some missing. The V and J calls and clone size are taken from that table; D and trimming were inferred from the DNA. This sample has 140,000 to 150,000 clones, with 70% to 90% found just once. This sample is part of a study of blood T cell repertoires in COVID-19. Study background: Nucleic acid was either cDNA or gDNA, and it came from T cells, B-cell-depleted T cells, or PBMCs.

Germline lookup yields CDR1 LGHDT and CDR2 YNNKEL (reference sequence). Trimming took 4 bases from V and 8 from J, leaving 14 bases between them. This CDR3 is 13 amino acids long. Those enrolled, adults aged about 18 to 89 years, came from about 24 US areas. Researchers sorted participants into cohorts using their self-reported clinical history. Sequenced: PBMCs or T cells enriched from blood (not recorded which). The TCR was taken from a woman in her forties or fifties with acute COVID-19. The rearrangement joins TRBV3-1 (or the pseudogene TRBV3-2) to TRBJ1-1; maybe TRBD1 (5 bases). CDR3 protein: CASSPLTVGEAFF. CDR3 nucleotide sequence: TGTGCCAGCAGCCCCCTGACAGTCGGAGAAGCTTTCTTT.